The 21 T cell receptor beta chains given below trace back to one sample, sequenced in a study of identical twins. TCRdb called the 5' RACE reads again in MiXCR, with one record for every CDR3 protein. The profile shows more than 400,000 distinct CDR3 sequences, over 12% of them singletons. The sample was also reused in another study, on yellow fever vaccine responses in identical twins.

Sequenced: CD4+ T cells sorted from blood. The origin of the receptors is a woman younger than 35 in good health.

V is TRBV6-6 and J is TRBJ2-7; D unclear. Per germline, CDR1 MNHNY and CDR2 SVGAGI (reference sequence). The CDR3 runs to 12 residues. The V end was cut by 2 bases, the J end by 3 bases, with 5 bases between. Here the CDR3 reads CASSYLNYEQYF. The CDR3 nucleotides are TGTGCCAGCAGTTACCTAAACTACGAGCAGTACTTC.

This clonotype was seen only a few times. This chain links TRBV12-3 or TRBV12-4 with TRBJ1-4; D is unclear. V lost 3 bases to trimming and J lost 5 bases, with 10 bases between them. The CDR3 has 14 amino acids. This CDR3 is CASSLEALNEKLFF. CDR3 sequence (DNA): TGTGCCAGCAGTTTGGAGGCGCTGAATGAAAAACTGTTTTTT.

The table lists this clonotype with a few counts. CDR3 protein: CASSPRLAVSTDTQYF. The CDR3 DNA is TGTGCCAGCAGCCCCCGGCTAGCGGTTAGCACAGATACGCAGTATTTT. This chain joins TRBV7-9 and TRBJ2-3, with 7 bases matching TRBD2. V was pared by 5 bases and J by 0 bases, with 8 bases of the junction left unmatched. The germline V gene has CDR1 SEHNR and CDR2 FQNEAQ (reference sequence). CDR3 length equals 16 residues. Full variable domain (rest looked up from reference TRBV7-9 and TRBJ2-3): DTGVSQNPRHKITKRGQNVTFRCDPISEHNRLYWYRQTLGQGPEFLTYFQNEAQLEKSRLLSDRFSAERPKGSFSTLEIQRTEQGDSAMYLCASSPRLAVSTDTQYFGPGTRLTVL.

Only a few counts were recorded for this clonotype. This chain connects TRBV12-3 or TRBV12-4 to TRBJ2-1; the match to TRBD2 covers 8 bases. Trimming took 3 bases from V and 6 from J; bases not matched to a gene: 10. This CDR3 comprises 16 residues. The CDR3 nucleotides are TGTGCCAGCAGTTTTGCGCTAGCGGGCTCTACCAATGAGCAGTTCTTC. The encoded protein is CASSFALAGSTNEQFF.

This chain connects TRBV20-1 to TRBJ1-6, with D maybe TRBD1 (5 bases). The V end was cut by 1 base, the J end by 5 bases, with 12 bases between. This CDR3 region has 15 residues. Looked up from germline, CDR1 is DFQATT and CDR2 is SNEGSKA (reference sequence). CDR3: CSARGGRTDNSPLHF. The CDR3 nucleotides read TGCAGTGCTAGAGGGGGCAGGACCGATAATTCACCCCTCCACTTT.

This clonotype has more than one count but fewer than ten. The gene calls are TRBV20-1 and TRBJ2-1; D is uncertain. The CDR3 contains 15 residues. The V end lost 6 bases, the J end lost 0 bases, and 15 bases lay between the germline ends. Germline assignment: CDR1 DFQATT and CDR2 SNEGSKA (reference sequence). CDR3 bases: TGCAGTGCCCTAGATAATCGGGTCTCCTACAATGAGCAGTTCTTC. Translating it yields CSALDNRVSYNEQFF.

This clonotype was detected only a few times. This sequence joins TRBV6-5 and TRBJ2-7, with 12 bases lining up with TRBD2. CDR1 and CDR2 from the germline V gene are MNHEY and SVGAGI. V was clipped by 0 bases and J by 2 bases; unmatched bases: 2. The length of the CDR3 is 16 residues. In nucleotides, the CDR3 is TGTGCCAGCAGTTACTCGGGACTAGCGGGTACCTACGAGCAGTACTTC. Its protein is CASSYSGLAGTYEQYF.

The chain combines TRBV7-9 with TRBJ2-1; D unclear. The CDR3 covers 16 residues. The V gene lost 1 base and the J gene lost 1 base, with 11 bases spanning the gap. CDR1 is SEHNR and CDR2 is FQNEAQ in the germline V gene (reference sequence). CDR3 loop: CASSLEVWGSYNEQFF. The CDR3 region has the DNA TGTGCCAGCAGCTTAGAGGTGTGGGGTTCCTACAATGAGCAGTTCTTC.

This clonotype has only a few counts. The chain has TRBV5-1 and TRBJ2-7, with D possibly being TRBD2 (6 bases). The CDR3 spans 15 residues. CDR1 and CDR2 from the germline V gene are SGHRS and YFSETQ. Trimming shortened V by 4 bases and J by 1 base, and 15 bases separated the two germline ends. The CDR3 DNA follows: TGCGCCAGCAGCCCCGGATTGGACTATTCCTACGAGCAGTACTTC. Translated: CASSPGLDYSYEQYF.

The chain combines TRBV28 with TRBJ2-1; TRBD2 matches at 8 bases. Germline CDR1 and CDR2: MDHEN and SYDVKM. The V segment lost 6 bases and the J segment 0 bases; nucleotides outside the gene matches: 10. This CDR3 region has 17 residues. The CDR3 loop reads CASSPLESGSSYNEQFF. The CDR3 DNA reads TGTGCCAGCAGCCCACTAGAAAGCGGGAGCTCCTACAATGAGCAGTTCTTC.

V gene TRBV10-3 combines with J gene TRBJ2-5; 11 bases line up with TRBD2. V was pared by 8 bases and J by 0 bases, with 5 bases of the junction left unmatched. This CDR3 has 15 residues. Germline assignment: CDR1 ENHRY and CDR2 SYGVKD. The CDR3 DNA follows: TGTGCCATCGGCTGGACTAGCGGGCACCAAGAGACCCAGTACTTC. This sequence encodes CAIGWTSGHQETQYF.

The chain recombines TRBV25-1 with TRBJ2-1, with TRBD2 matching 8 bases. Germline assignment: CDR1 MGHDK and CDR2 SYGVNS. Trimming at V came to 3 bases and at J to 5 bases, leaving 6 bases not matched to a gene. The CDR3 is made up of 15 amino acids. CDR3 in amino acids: CASSEITSGNNEQFF. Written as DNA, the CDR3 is TGTGCCAGCAGTGAGATAACTAGCGGCAACAATGAGCAGTTCTTC.

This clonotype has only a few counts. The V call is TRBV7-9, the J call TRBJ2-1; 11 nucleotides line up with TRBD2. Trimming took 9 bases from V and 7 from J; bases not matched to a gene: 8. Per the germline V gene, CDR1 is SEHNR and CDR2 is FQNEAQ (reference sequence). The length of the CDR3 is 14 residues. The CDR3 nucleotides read TGTGCCAGTTTCCGGGGGACTAGCGGTAATGAGCAGTTCTTC. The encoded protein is CASFRGTSGNEQFF. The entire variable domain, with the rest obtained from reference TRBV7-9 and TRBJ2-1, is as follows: DTGVSQNPRHKITKRGQNVTFRCDPISEHNRLYWYRQTLGQGPEFLTYFQNEAQLEKSRLLSDRFSAERPKGSFSTLEIQRTEQGDSAMYLCASFRGTSGNEQFFGPGTRLTVL.

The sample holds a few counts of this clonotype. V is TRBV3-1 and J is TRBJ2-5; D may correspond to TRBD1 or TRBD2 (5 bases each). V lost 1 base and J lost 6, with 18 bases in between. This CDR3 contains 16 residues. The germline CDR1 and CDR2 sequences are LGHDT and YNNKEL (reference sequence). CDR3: CASSQVDTRGGKTQYF. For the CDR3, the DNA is TGTGCCAGCAGCCAAGTTGATACTAGGGGTGGAAAGACCCAGTACTTC.

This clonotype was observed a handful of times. For the CDR3, the DNA is TGCAGTGCTAGGGCCAGCTTATTCGGCATTCAGTACTTC. Protein: CSARASLFGIQYF. V gene TRBV20-1 combines with J gene TRBJ2-4; D uncertain. The CDR3 consists of 13 residues. Germline CDR1 DFQATT, CDR2 SNEGSKA (reference sequence). Between the trimmed V and J ends, which lost 3 bases and 9 bases, there was a span of 15 bases.

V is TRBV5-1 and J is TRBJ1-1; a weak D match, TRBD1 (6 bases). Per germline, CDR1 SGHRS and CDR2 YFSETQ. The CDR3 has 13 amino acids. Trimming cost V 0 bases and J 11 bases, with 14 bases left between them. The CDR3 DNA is TGCGCCAGCAGCTTGGGGGACACCAAAGAGGCTTTCTTT. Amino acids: CASSLGDTKEAFF.

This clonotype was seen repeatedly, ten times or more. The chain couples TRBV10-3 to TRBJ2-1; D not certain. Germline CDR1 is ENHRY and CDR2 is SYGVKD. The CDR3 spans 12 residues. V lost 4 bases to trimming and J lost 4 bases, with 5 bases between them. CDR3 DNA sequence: TGTGCCATCAGTGTTGGGTACAATGAGCAGTTCTTC. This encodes CAISVGYNEQFF.

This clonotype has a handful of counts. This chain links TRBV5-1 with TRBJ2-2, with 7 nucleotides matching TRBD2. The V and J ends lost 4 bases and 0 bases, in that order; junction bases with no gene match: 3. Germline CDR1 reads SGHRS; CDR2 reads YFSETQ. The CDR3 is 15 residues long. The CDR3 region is CASSRDYPNTGELFF. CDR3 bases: TGCGCCAGCAGCAGGGACTACCCGAACACCGGGGAGCTGTTTTTT.

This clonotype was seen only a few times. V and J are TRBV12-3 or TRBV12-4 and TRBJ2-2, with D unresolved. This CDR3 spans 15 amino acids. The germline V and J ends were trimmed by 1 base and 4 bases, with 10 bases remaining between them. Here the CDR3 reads CASSLGRVTTGELFF. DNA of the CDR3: TGTGCCAGCAGTTTAGGCAGAGTCACCACCGGGGAGCTGTTTTTT.

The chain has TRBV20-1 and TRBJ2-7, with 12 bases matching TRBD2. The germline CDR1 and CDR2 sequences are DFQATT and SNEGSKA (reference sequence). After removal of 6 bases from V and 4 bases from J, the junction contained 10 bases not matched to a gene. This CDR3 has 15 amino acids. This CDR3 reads CSAWTRTSGKYEQYF. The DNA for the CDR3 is TGCAGTGCCTGGACCCGGACTAGCGGGAAATACGAGCAGTACTTC.

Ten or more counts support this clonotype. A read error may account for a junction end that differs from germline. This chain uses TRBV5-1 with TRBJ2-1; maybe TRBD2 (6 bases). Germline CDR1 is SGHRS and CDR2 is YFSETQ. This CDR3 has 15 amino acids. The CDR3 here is CASSLGSGSYNEQFF. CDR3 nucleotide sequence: TGTGCCAGCAGCTTAGGTAGCGGTAGCTACAATGAGCAGTTCTTC.